These T cell receptor beta chains were read from a single sample in a study of patients and donors after allogeneic stem cell transplantation. One entry per CDR3 protein, called by TCRdb with MiXCR from the RT-PCR reads. Of 20,000 to 25,000 distinct CDR3 sequences in the sample, around 31% were seen once. The material sequenced was blood, either unsorted or a sorted T cell fraction (not recorded which). The receptor source for this set is a human donor who was either an allogeneic HSCT recipient or a stem cell or donor lymphocyte infusion donor (not recorded which). It is not recorded whose cells these are; they may come from a transplant donor. Each CDR3 is given with its conserved first and last residue. A D gene is named only where the DNA matches it firmly. Some rows mark clone size as missing; the rest say once, few, many or name a class of expanded clone.

TRBD2	once	TRBV12-3/TRBV12-4	TRBJ2-5	CASSLDRDYQETQYF	TGTGCCAGCAGTTTAGACCGGGACTATCAAGAGACCCAGTACTTC
.	few	TRBV28	TRBJ1-1	CASSARSGYTEAFF	TGTGCCAGCAGCGCCCGCAGTGGATACACTGAAGCTTTCTTT
TRBD1	.	TRBV7-9	TRBJ1-1	CASSLGGTGVPLEAFF	TGTGCCAGCAGCTTAGGAGGGACAGGGGTGCCTCTAGAAGCTTTCTTT
.	once	TRBV6-2/TRBV6-3	TRBJ2-7	CASPSEHYEQYF	TGTGCCAGCCCAAGCGAGCACTACGAGCAGTACTTC
.	.	TRBV7-6	TRBJ1-1	CASSLGAGVSEAFF	TGTGCCAGCAGCTTAGGAGCCGGTGTCTCTGAAGCTTTCTTT
.	once	TRBV7-9	TRBJ1-1	CASSRKGVSLMNTEAFF	TGTGCCAGCAGCCGGAAGGGGGTCAGCCTCATGAACACTGAAGCTTTCTTT
.	.	TRBV5-4	TRBJ1-6	CASSLDRGSSPLHF	TGTGCCAGCAGCTTGGACAGAGGGAGTTCACCCCTCCACTTT
.	.	TRBV29-1	TRBJ1-4	CSGQWGRTNEKLFF	TGCAGCGGACAGTGGGGGCGAACTAATGAAAAACTGTTTTTT
TRBD2	.	TRBV12-3/TRBV12-4	TRBJ2-1	CASSLGLAGYNEQFF	TGTGCCAGCAGTTTAGGGCTAGCGGGGTACAATGAGCAGTTCTTC
.	.	TRBV5-6	TRBJ1-3	CASSSPHLQENTIYF	TGTGCCAGCAGCTCCCCTCACCTCCAGGAAAACACCATATATTTT
TRBD2	.	TRBV12-3/TRBV12-4	TRBJ2-1	CASSLGGLAGSFF	TGTGCCAGCAGTTTAGGAGGACTAGCGGGTTCGTTCTTC
.	few	TRBV28	TRBJ1-4	CASRPGIVEKLFF	TGTGCCAGCAGACCCGGTATTGTTGAAAAACTGTTTTTT
.	.	TRBV12-3/TRBV12-4	TRBJ2-4	CASSPRAGAKNIQYF	TGTGCCAGCAGCCCACGCGCAGGGGCCAAAAACATTCAGTACTTC
.	.	TRBV29-1	TRBJ2-5	CSVVTTGRETQYF	TGCAGCGTTGTAACGACAGGACGAGAGACCCAGTACTTC
.	many	TRBV10-3	TRBJ1-3	CAISLQGGGNTIYF	TGTGCCATCAGCTTACAGGGTGGAGGAAACACCATATATTTT
.	.	TRBV6-5	TRBJ1-6	CASKPTGAYSPLHF	TGTGCCAGCAAACCCACAGGTGCCTATTCACCCCTCCACTTT
.	.	TRBV6-2/TRBV6-3	TRBJ1-2	CASSYRTVYGYTF	TGTGCCAGCAGTTACCGGACAGTCTATGGCTACACCTTC
.	.	TRBV4-2	TRBJ1-4	CASSRRTDAWEKLFF	TGTGCCAGCAGCCGTCGGACTGACGCTTGGGAAAAACTGTTTTTT
.	many	TRBV5-6	TRBJ1-6	CASSLQGNNSPLHF	TGTGCCAGCAGCTTGCAGGGGAATAATTCACCCCTCCACTTT
.	few	TRBV6-5	TRBJ1-1	CASSYNQGWVEAFF	TGTGCCAGCAGTTACAATCAGGGATGGGTTGAAGCTTTCTTT
.	.	TRBV5-1	TRBJ1-2	CASSITPGSPYGYTF	TGCGCCAGCAGCATAACCCCGGGCAGCCCCTATGGCTACACCTTC
.	few	TRBV29-1	TRBJ1-1	CSVEGRSRTEAFF	TGCAGCGTTGAGGGTCGGAGCCGCACTGAAGCTTTCTTT
TRBD1	.	TRBV7-9	TRBJ2-5	CASSPLYRGQETQYF	TGTGCCAGCAGCCCCCTTTACAGGGGGCAAGAGACCCAGTACTTC
TRBD1	few	TRBV9	TRBJ1-1	CASSADRVGTMNTEAFF	TGTGCCAGCAGCGCGGACAGGGTCGGAACTATGAACACTGAAGCTTTCTTT
.	medium-sized	TRBV5-1	TRBJ1-3	CASSLGGNSGNTIYF	TGCGCCAGCAGCTTGGGCGGGAACTCTGGAAACACCATATATTTT
TRBD1	few	TRBV12-3/TRBV12-4	TRBJ1-1	CASSRGTGMNTEAFF	TGTGCCAGCAGTAGGGGGACAGGGATGAACACTGAAGCTTTCTTT
.	.	TRBV5-1	TRBJ1-4	CASSGLEEKLFF	TGCGCCAGCAGCGGCCTGGAGGAAAAACTGTTTTTT
.	.	TRBV28	TRBJ1-5	CASSLGPLVNQPQHF	TGTGCCAGCAGTTTAGGGCCACTGGTCAATCAGCCCCAGCATTTT
.	.	TRBV6-2/TRBV6-3	TRBJ2-5	CASSLLSRFQETQYF	TGTGCCAGCAGTCTCCTTAGCAGGTTCCAAGAGACCCAGTACTTC
TRBD1	.	TRBV28	TRBJ1-2	CASSLGQITVGGYTF	TGTGCCAGCAGTTTGGGACAGATCACAGTTGGAGGCTACACCTTC
TRBD1	many	TRBV6-5	TRBJ1-4	CASSSHRGSTNEKLFF	TGTGCCAGCAGTTCTCACAGGGGATCCACTAATGAAAAACTGTTTTTT
.	few	TRBV6-5	TRBJ2-2	CASSKNTGELFF	TGTGCCAGCAGTAAGAACACCGGGGAGCTGTTTTTT
.	.	TRBV5-4	TRBJ2-3	CASSLVTGNTQYF	TGTGCCAGCAGCTTGGTCACGGGGAATACGCAGTATTTT
.	medium-sized	TRBV4-2	TRBJ2-3	CASSRWGRYSTDTQYF	TGTGCCAGCAGCCGGTGGGGCAGATATAGCACAGATACGCAGTATTTT
TRBD1	.	TRBV6-5	TRBJ1-5	CASSVGQGPNQPQHF	TGTGCCAGCAGTGTGGGACAGGGTCCCAATCAGCCCCAGCATTTT
.	.	TRBV7-7	TRBJ1-5	CASSLGQNQPQHF	TGTGCTAGCAGCTTAGGGCAGAATCAGCCCCAGCATTTT
.	many	TRBV7-3	TRBJ1-1	CASSLSTGQNTEAFF	TGTGCCAGCAGCCTCTCTACAGGACAGAACACTGAAGCTTTCTTT
.	.	TRBV7-9	TRBJ2-5	CASSLGGGPETQYF	TGTGCCAGCAGCTTAGGCGGGGGCCCAGAGACCCAGTACTTC
.	.	TRBV28	TRBJ1-5	CASSLQVWEDQPQHF	TGTGCCAGCAGTTTACAGGTTTGGGAGGATCAGCCCCAGCATTTT